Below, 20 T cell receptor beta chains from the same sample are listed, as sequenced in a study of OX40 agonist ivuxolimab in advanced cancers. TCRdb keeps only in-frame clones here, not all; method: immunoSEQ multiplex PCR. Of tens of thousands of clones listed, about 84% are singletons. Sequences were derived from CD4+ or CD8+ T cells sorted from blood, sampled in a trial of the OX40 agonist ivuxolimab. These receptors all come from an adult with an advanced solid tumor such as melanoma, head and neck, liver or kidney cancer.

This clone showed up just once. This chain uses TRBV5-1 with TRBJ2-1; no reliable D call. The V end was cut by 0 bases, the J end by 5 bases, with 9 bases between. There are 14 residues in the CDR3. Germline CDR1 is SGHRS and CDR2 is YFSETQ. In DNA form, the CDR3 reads TGCGCCAGCAGCTTGGCATCGTCTGACAATGAGCAGTTCTTC. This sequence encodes CASSLASSDNEQFF.

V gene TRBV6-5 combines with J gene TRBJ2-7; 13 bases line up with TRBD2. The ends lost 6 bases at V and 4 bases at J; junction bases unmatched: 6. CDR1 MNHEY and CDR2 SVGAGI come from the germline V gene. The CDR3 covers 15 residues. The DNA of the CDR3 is TGTGCCAGCAGGACTAGCGGGGGGCCAAAATACGAGCAGTACTTC. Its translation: CASRTSGGPKYEQYF.

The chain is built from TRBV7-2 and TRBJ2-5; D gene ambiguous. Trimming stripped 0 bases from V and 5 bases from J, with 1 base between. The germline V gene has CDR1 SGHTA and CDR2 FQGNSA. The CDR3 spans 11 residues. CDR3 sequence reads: CASSLAETQYF. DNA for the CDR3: TGTGCCAGCAGCTTAGCGGAGACCCAGTACTTC.

The CDR3 bases are TGTGCCAGTAGTATAGCGATATCATCCTACGAGCAGTACTTC. This codes for CASSIAISSYEQYF. The chain links TRBV19 to TRBJ2-7; D gene uncertain. Between the trimmed V and J ends, which lost 1 base and 1 base, there was a span of 8 bases. CDR3 length: 14 residues. Germline V CDR1 and CDR2: LNHDA, SQIVND (reference sequence). Complete variable domain (other parts from reference TRBV19 and TRBJ2-7): DGGITQSPKYLFRKEGQNVTLSCEQNLNHDAMYWYRQDPGQGLRLIYYSQIVNDFQKGDIAEGYSVSREKKESFPLTVTSAQKNPTAFYLCASSIAISSYEQYFGPGTRLTVT.

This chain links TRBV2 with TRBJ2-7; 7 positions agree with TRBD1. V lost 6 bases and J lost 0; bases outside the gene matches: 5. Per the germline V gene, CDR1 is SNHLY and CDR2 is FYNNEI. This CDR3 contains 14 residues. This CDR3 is CASRQGVGSYEQYF. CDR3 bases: TGTGCCAGCAGGCAGGGGGTTGGCTCCTACGAGCAGTACTTC.

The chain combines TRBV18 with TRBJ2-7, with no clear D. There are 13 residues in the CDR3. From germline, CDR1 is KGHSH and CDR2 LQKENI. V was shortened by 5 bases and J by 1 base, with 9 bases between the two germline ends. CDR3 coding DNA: TGTGCCAGCTCATCAGTCGCATCCTACGAGCAGTACTTC. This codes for CASSSVASYEQYF. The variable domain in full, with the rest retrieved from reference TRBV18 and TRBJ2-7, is NAGVMQNPRHLVRRRGQEARLRCSPMKGHSHVYWYRQLPEEGLKFMVYLQKENIIDESGMPKERFSAEFPKEGPSILRIQQVVRGDSAAYFCASSSVASYEQYFGPGTRLTVT.

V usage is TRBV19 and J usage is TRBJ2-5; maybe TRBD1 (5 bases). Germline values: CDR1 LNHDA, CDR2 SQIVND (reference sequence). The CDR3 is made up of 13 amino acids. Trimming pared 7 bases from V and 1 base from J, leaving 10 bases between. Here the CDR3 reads CASTTDSQETQYF. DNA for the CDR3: TGTGCCAGTACTACAGACAGCCAAGAGACCCAGTACTTC.

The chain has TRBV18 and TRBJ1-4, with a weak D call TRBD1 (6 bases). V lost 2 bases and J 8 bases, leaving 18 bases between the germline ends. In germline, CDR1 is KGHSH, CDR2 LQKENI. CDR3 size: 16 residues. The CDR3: CASSPNGGGIGEKLFF. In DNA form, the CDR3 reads TGTGCCAGCTCACCAAACGGCGGGGGCATAGGGGAAAAACTGTTTTTT.

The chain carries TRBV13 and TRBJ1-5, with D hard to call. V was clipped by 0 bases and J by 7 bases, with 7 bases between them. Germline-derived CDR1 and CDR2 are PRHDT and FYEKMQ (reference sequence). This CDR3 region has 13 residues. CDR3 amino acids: CASSLGYWQPQHF. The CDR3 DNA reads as TGTGCCAGCAGCTTAGGTTACTGGCAGCCCCAGCATTTT. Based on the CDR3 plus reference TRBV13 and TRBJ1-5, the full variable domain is AAGVIQSPRHLIKEKRETATLKCYPIPRHDTVYWYQQGPGQDPQFLISFYEKMQSDKGSIPDRFSAQQFSDYHSELNMSSLELGDSALYFCASSLGYWQPQHFGDGTRLSIL.

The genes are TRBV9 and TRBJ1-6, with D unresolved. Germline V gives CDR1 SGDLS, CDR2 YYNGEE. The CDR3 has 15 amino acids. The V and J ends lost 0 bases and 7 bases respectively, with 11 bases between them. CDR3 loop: CASSVEVGRNSPLHF. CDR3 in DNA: TGTGCCAGCAGCGTAGAGGTAGGGCGGAATTCACCCCTCCACTTT.

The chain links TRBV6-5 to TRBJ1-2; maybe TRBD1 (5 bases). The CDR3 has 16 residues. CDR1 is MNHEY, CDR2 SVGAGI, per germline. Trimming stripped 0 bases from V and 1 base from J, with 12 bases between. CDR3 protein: CASSYSIGQGNYGYTF. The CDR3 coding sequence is TGTGCCAGCAGTTACTCGATTGGGCAGGGTAACTATGGCTACACCTTC.

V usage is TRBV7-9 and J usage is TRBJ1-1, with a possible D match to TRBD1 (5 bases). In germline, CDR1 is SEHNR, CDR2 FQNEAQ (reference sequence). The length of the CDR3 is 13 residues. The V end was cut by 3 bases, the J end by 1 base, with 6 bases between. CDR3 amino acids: CASSFTGNTEAFF. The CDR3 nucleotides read TGTGCCAGCAGCTTTACAGGGAACACTGAAGCTTTCTTT.

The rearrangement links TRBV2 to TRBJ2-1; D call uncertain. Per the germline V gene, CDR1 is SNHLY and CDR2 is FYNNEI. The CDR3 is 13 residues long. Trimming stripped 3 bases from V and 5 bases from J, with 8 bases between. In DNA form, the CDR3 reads TGTGCCAGCAGTGATTACAGCGACAATGAGCAGTTCTTC. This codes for CASSDYSDNEQFF.

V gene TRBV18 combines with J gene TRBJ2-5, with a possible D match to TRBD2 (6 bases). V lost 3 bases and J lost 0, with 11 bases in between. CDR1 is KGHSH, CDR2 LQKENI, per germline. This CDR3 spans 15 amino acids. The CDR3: CASSPGGGYQETQYF. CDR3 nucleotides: TGTGCCAGCTCACCGGGTGGAGGGTACCAAGAGACCCAGTACTTC.

The CDR3 here is CASSYLRGPVVNEQFF. The CDR3 nucleotides read TGTGCCAGCAGTTATTTGAGAGGGCCAGTTGTGAATGAGCAGTTCTTC. The chain recombines TRBV6-5 with TRBJ2-1; possible D gene TRBD2, 5 bases. The CDR3 contains 16 residues. V lost 3 bases to trimming and J lost 7 bases, with 19 bases between them. CDR1 is MNHEY, CDR2 SVGAGI, per germline.

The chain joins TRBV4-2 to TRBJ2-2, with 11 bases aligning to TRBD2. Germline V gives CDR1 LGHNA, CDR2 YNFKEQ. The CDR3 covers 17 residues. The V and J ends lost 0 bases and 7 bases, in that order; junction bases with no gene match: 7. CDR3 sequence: CASSQDPLAGGSGELFF. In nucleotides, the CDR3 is TGTGCCAGCAGCCAAGACCCCCTAGCGGGGGGTAGCGGGGAGCTGTTTTTT.

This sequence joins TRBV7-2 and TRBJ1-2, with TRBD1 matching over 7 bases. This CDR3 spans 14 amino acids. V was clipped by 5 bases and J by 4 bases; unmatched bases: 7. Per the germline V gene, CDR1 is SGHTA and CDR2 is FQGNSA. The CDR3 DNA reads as TGTGCCAGCAGCCGCATCCAGGGGGGCTATGGCTACACCTTC. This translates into CASSRIQGGYGYTF.

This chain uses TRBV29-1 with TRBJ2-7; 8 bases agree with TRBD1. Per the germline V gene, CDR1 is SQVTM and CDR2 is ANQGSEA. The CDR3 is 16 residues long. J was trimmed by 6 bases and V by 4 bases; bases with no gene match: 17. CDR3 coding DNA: TGCAGCGTTGGGGGCTCATGGACAGGGCGTTCGACCGAGCAGTACTTC. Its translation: CSVGGSWTGRSTEQYF.

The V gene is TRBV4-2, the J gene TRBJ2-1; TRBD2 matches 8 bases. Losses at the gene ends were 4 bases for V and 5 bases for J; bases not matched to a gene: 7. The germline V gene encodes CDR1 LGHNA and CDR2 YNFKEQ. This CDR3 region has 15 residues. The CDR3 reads CASSLFGGANNEQFF. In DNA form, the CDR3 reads TGTGCCAGCAGCCTCTTCGGGGGGGCCAACAATGAGCAGTTCTTC.

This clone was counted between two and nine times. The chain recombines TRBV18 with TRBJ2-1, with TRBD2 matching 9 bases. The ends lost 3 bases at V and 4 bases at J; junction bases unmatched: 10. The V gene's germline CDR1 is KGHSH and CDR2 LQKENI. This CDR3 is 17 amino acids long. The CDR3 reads CASSPSSYAGGYNEQFF. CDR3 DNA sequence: TGTGCCAGCTCACCTTCATCCTATGCGGGAGGGTACAATGAGCAGTTCTTC.